Presented here are 7 T cell receptor beta chains from one specimen sequenced in a study of T-cell memory formation after mild COVID-19. TCRdb re-derived calls from the 5' RACE reads in MiXCR, one entry per CDR3 protein. The sample consists of about 210,000 distinct CDR3 sequences, around 27% of them appearing once. The sequencing sample was made of PBMCs or a T cell subset sorted from them (not recorded which). These receptors came from an adult woman who had mild COVID-19 (a few samples of this study predate the infection). Cell type and time point are not known.

This rearrangement joins TRBV10-2 to TRBJ2-7; tentative D call: TRBD1 (6 bases). The CDR3 sequence is 13 residues long. Germline lookup yields CDR1 WSHSY and CDR2 SAAADI. V gave up 8 bases and J gave up 3 bases, with 14 bases separating them. CDR3 in DNA: TGCGCCAGCTTACGGGACACCGGCTACGAGCAGTACTTC. This translates into CASLRDTGYEQYF.

V usage is TRBV9 and J usage is TRBJ2-6; D not resolved. The V gene's germline CDR1 is SGDLS and CDR2 YYNGEE. V was clipped by 4 bases and J by 2 bases, with 10 bases between them. The CDR3 sequence is 15 residues long. CDR3 loop: CASSLSSAGANVLTF. Here the CDR3 DNA reads TGTGCCAGCAGCCTGAGCAGTGCTGGGGCCAACGTCCTGACTTTC.

The chain carries TRBV6-2 or TRBV6-3 and TRBJ1-2; 8 positions match TRBD1. Germline values: CDR1 MNHEY, CDR2 SVGEGT. The junction had 2 bases not matched to a gene; V was cut back by 9 bases and J by 2 bases. The CDR3 runs 12 residues. The CDR3 nucleotides read TGTGCCAGTGACAGGGGAAACTATGGCTACACCTTC. This encodes CASDRGNYGYTF.

The chain combines TRBV9 with TRBJ1-6, with 7 nucleotides matching TRBD1. Trimming removed 4 bases from V and 7 bases from J; junction bases left unmatched: 8. CDR1 is SGDLS, CDR2 YYNGEE, per germline. The CDR3 is made up of 15 amino acids. CDR3 loop: CASSPRGVGNSPLHF. CDR3 nucleotides: TGTGCCAGCAGCCCCAGGGGGGTCGGGAATTCACCCCTCCACTTT.

This clonotype was observed a few times. This rearrangement joins TRBV2 to TRBJ2-4; 7 bases line up with TRBD1. The CDR3 sequence is 15 residues long. The germline V gene has CDR1 SNHLY and CDR2 FYNNEI. The trim removed 6 bases at V and 1 base at J, leaving 6 bases unmatched. The CDR3 reads CASRHTQGAKNIQYF. Here the CDR3 DNA reads TGTGCCAGCAGGCATACACAGGGGGCCAAAAACATTCAGTACTTC. The full variable domain, in which reference TRBV2 and TRBJ2-4 provide the parts outside the CDR3, is EPEVTQTPSHQVTQMGQEVILRCVPISNHLYFYWYRQILGQKVEFLVSFYNNEISEKSEIFDDQFSVERPDGSNFTLKIRSTKLEDSAMYFCASRHTQGAKNIQYFGAGTRLSVL.

This chain links TRBV25-1 with TRBJ2-7; D remains ambiguous. Germline V gives CDR1 MGHDK, CDR2 SYGVNS. V was clipped by 1 base and J by 3 bases, with 13 bases between them. CDR3 length: 15 residues. The CDR3 sequence: CASSESTADFYEQYF. CDR3 nucleotides: TGTGCCAGCAGTGAATCTACTGCAGACTTCTACGAGCAGTACTTC.

In its sample, this clonotype was seen a few times. The gene calls are TRBV6-5 and TRBJ2-3; no definite D call. With 4 bases removed from V and 2 bases from J, the gap between germline ends came to 13 bases. Germline V gives CDR1 MNHEY, CDR2 SVGAGI. The CDR3 length is 15 residues. CDR3 sequence (DNA): TGTGCCAGCAGTTTATTGAGTGAGTCCACAGATACGCAGTATTTT. Translated, it gives CASSLLSESTDTQYF.